The 17 T cell receptor beta chains below all came from one sample that was sequenced in a study of blood T cells in healthy people across ages. PCR was performed a second time for roughly 6 to 12 cycles using a sample-barcoded 5' primer and a J-beta primer mix. TCRdb itself ran the 5' RACE reads through MiXCR, one entry per CDR3 protein. The table lists hundreds of thousands of distinct CDR3 sequences, roughly 48% of them singletons. Sequencing used blood. These receptors came from an elderly man in good health.

The V call is TRBV6-5, the J call TRBJ2-5; 12 bases fit TRBD2. Germline V gene data show CDR1 as MNHEY and CDR2 as SVGAGI. This CDR3 spans 17 amino acids. V was clipped by 4 bases and J by 2 bases; unmatched bases: 8. This CDR3 reads CASSSPSSGGDQETQYF. In DNA form, the CDR3 reads TGTGCCAGCAGTTCCCCCTCTAGCGGGGGGGATCAAGAGACCCAGTACTTC.

This chain joins TRBV24-1 and TRBJ1-2; 12 bases match TRBD1. The CDR3 contains 15 residues. Germline loops: CDR1 KGHDR, CDR2 SFDVKD. V lost 4 bases to trimming and J lost 9 bases; unmatched junction nucleotides: 8. CDR3 sequence reads: CATSETTGTGGRYTF. Here the CDR3 DNA reads TGTGCCACCAGTGAGACCACCGGGACAGGGGGCCGCTACACCTTC.

This clonotype was seen only a few times. The chain links TRBV6-2 or TRBV6-3 to TRBJ2-1; 11 bases match TRBD2. The CDR3 contains 19 residues. With 0 bases clipped from V and 7 bases from J, the junction kept 14 bases outside the gene matches. Germline CDR1 and CDR2: MNHEY and SVGEGT. Here the CDR3 DNA reads TGTGCCAGCAGTTACTCGAGATCACTAGCGGGGGTCTCGGGGAATGAGCAGTTCTTC. This translates into CASSYSRSLAGVSGNEQFF.

This clonotype appeared a few times. J is TRBJ1-2 and V is TRBV15; weak D call: TRBD1 (5 bases). CDR1 is LNHNV and CDR2 is YYDKDF in the germline V gene (reference sequence). CDR3 length equals 14 residues. The ends were cut back, 1 base at V and 6 bases at J, with 12 bases in the middle. CDR3 DNA: TGTGCCACCAGCAGAGGGTACAGGAAGGATGGCTACACCTTC. The encoded protein is CATSRGYRKDGYTF.

This clonotype was detected only a few times. The V call is TRBV20-1, the J call TRBJ2-5, with 7 bases lining up with TRBD2. The V and J ends lost 6 bases and 2 bases, in that order; junction bases with no gene match: 3. Germline V lookup: CDR1 DFQATT, CDR2 SNEGSKA (reference sequence). The CDR3 loop spans 12 amino acids. CDR3 in amino acids: CSALLAQETQYF. As DNA, the CDR3 is TGCAGTGCACTACTAGCGCAAGAGACCCAGTACTTC.

The V call is TRBV12-3 or TRBV12-4, the J call TRBJ1-1; possible D gene TRBD1, 5 bases. CDR3 length: 14 amino acids. V dropped 9 bases and J dropped 4 bases, with 18 bases sitting between them. CDR3 DNA: TGTGCCAGTAGAGGGAGGGGACGGATCACTGAAGCTTTCTTT. Amino acids: CASRGRGRITEAFF.

The V gene is TRBV29-1, the J gene TRBJ2-3, with D maybe TRBD2 (5 bases). Germline values: CDR1 SQVTM, CDR2 ANQGSEA. Trimming shortened V by 4 bases and J by 4 bases, and 18 bases separated the two germline ends. CDR3 length: 15 residues. CDR3 sequence: CSVGKGGQAPDTQYF. CDR3 bases: TGCAGCGTTGGGAAGGGCGGGCAGGCGCCAGATACGCAGTATTTT.

The CDR3 loop reads CASSPRDRIYNEQFF. The CDR3, as DNA: TGTGCCAGCTCACCCCGGGACCGGATTTACAATGAGCAGTTCTTC. The rearrangement links TRBV18 to TRBJ2-1; D possibly uses TRBD1 or TRBD2 (5 bases each). The CDR3 is 15 amino acids. Trimming took 3 bases from V and 4 from J, leaving 13 bases between them. Looked up from germline, CDR1 is KGHSH and CDR2 is LQKENI.

The V and J genes are TRBV7-8 and TRBJ2-4; a possible D gene is TRBD2 (6 bases). Near its end, the DNA agrees better with TRBJ2-5, so the J call may be wrong. The CDR3 totals 14 residues. Per the germline V gene, CDR1 is SGHVS and CDR2 is FQNEAQ. CDR3: CASSLAWGEGTQYF. The CDR3 nucleotides read TGTGCCAGCAGCTTAGCGTGGGGGGAAGGGACCCAGTACTTC.

This chain joins TRBV28 and TRBJ1-6; no definite D call. This CDR3 comprises 16 residues. Between the trimmed V and J ends, which lost 4 bases and 14 bases, there was a span of 24 bases. The germline V gene has CDR1 MDHEN and CDR2 SYDVKM. The CDR3 sequence is CASSSSPGHDKSALHF. DNA for the CDR3: TGTGCCAGCAGTTCGTCTCCGGGCCATGATAAATCGGCCCTCCACTTT.

Ten or more counts support this clonotype. The V and J genes are TRBV6-5 and TRBJ2-1, with TRBD2 matching 13 bases. From germline, CDR1 is MNHEY and CDR2 SVGAGI. The ends lost 2 bases at V and 9 bases at J; junction bases unmatched: 4. This CDR3 is built from 15 residues. The chain's CDR3 is CASSYGTSGGAEQFF. The CDR3 coding sequence is TGTGCCAGCAGTTACGGTACTAGCGGGGGGGCTGAGCAGTTCTTC.

This clonotype was recorded a few times. The chain employs TRBV24-1 and TRBJ2-1; TRBD2 matches at 15 bases. Germline V gives CDR1 KGHDR, CDR2 SFDVKD. This CDR3 region has 17 residues. The trim removed 4 bases at V and 8 bases at J, leaving 8 bases unmatched. This CDR3 is CATSEWTSGRATHEQFF. CDR3 in DNA: TGTGCCACCAGTGAGTGGACTAGCGGGAGGGCCACCCATGAGCAGTTCTTC.

The chain uses TRBV3-1 and TRBJ2-4; D unresolved. Trimming took 0 bases from V and 0 from J, leaving 12 bases between them. The CDR3 is 17 residues long. Germline assignment: CDR1 LGHDT and CDR2 YNNKEL (reference sequence). CDR3 DNA sequence: TGTGCCAGCAGCCAAGATGGTGGGCGAGTAGCCAAAAACATTCAGTACTTC. The encoded protein is CASSQDGGRVAKNIQYF.

V gene TRBV7-2 combines with J gene TRBJ2-3; TRBD2 matches 15 bases. J lost 5 bases, V lost 5 bases, and 5 bases had no gene match. Looked up from germline, CDR1 is SGHTA and CDR2 is FQGNSA. The CDR3 is 16 amino acids. CDR3 region: CASSRGTSGRLDTQYF. The CDR3 nucleotides are TGTGCCAGCAGCCGAGGGACTAGCGGGAGGTTAGATACGCAGTATTTT.

The chain uses TRBV6-6 and TRBJ1-4; TRBD1 aligns across 9 bases. The junction had 8 bases not matched to a gene; V was cut back by 1 base and J by 8 bases. Germline lookup yields CDR1 MNHNY and CDR2 SVGAGI (reference sequence). The CDR3 runs to 16 residues. CDR3 coding DNA: TGTGCCAGCAGTTACTATAGACAGGGGGGCAGAGAAAAACTGTTTTTT. Its protein is CASSYYRQGGREKLFF.

This rearrangement joins TRBV27 to TRBJ2-3, with 7 bases that match TRBD2. CDR3 length equals 20 residues. The ends lost 1 base at V and 2 bases at J; junction bases unmatched: 18. Germline V gene data show CDR1 as MNHEY and CDR2 as SMNVEV (reference sequence). In DNA form, the CDR3 reads TGTGCCAGCAGTTTATACCCGCCAGATTCGACTAGCTTTATCACAGATACGCAGTATTTT. Translated: CASSLYPPDSTSFITDTQYF.

This clonotype appeared many times. J is TRBJ2-7 and V is TRBV6-5, with 9 positions matching TRBD2. CDR3 length equals 16 residues. The trim removed 2 bases at V and 7 bases at J, leaving 12 bases unmatched. The germline V gene has CDR1 MNHEY and CDR2 SVGAGI. CDR3 amino acids: CASSYGGSGGFREQYF. CDR3 DNA: TGTGCCAGCAGTTACGGGGGCAGCGGGGGGTTTCGTGAGCAGTACTTC.